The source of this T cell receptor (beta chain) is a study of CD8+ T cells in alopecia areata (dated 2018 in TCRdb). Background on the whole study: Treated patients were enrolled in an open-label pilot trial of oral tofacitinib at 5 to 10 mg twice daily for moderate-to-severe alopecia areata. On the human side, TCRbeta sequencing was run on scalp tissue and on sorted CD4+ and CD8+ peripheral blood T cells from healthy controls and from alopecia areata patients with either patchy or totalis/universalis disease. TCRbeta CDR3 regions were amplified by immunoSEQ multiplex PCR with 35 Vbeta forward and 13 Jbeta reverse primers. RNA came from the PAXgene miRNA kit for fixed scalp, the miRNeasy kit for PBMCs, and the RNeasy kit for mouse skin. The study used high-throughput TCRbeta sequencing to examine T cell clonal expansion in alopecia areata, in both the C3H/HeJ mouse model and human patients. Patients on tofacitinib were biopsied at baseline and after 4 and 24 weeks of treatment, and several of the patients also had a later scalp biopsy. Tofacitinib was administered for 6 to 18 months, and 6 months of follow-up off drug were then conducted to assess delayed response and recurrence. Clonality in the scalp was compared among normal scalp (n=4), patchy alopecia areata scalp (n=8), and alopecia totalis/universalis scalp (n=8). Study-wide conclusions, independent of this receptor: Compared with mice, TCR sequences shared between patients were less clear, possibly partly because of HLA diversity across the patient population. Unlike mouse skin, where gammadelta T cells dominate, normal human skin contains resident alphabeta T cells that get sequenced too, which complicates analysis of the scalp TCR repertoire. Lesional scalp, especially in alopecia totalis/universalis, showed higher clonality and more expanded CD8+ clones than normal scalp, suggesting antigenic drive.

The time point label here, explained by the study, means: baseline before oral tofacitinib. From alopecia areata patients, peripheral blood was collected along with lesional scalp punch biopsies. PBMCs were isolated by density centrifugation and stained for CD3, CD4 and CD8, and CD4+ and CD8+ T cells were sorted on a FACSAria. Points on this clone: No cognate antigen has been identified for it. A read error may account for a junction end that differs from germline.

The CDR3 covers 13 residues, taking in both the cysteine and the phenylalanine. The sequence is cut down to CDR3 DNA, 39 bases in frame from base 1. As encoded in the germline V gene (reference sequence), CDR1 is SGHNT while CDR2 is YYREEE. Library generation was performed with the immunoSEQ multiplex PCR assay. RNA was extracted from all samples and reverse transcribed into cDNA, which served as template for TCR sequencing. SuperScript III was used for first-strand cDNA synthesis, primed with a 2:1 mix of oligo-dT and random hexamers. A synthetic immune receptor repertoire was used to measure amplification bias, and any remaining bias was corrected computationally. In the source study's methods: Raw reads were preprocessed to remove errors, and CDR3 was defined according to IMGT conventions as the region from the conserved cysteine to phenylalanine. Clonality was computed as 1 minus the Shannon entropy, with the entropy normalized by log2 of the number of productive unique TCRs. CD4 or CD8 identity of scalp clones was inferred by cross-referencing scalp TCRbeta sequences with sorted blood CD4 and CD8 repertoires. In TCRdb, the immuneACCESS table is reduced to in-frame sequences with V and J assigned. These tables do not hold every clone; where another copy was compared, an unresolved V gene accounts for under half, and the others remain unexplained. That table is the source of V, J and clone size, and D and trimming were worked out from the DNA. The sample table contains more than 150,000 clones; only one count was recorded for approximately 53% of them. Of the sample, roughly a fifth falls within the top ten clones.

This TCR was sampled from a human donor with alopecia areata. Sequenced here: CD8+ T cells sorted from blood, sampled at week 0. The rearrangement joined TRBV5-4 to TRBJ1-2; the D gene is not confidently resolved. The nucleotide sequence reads TGCGCCAGCAGCCAATCGAACAGCTATGGCTACACCTTC. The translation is CASSQSNSYGYTF.